Listed below are T cell receptor beta chains from one sample, sequenced in a study of response to subunit inactivated influenza vaccine. TCRdb reanalysed the RT-PCR reads using MiXCR and keeps one entry per CDR3 protein. The profile shows 650,000 to 800,000 distinct CDR3 sequences, around 14% of them singletons. The specimen comprised PBMCs from blood, sampled 14 to 15 days before vaccination. These TCRs come from a man in his fifties who received an inactivated influenza vaccine. The CDR3 runs from the conserved cysteine through the conserved F or W. Each record gives: CDR3 protein, CDR3 length, V gene, J gene.

CDR3 protein: CSVRGAALTGELFF
CDR3 length: 14
V gene: TRBV29-1
J gene: TRBJ2-2

CDR3 protein: CASSLLAGVPEQYF
CDR3 length: 14
V gene: TRBV7-2
J gene: TRBJ2-7

CDR3 protein: CASSQISSLRIF
CDR3 length: 12
V gene: TRBV3-1
J gene: TRBJ2-7

CDR3 protein: CSAIGRLAKNIQYF
CDR3 length: 14
V gene: TRBV20-1
J gene: TRBJ2-4

CDR3 protein: CASSSASGTYNEQFF
CDR3 length: 15
V gene: TRBV7-2
J gene: TRBJ2-1

CDR3 protein: CASSPRAAGRQYF
CDR3 length: 13
V gene: TRBV3-1
J gene: TRBJ2-7

CDR3 protein: CASSLGGGGQPQHF
CDR3 length: 14
V gene: TRBV7-2
J gene: TRBJ1-5

CDR3 protein: CSVGGPGLANNEQFF
CDR3 length: 15
V gene: TRBV29-1
J gene: TRBJ2-1

CDR3 protein: CASSPGHQAPGELFF
CDR3 length: 15
V gene: TRBV5-1
J gene: TRBJ2-2

CDR3 protein: CSASRAGITDTQYF
CDR3 length: 14
V gene: TRBV20-1
J gene: TRBJ2-3

CDR3 protein: CASSLGSGHTGELFF
CDR3 length: 15
V gene: TRBV27
J gene: TRBJ2-2

CDR3 protein: CASSPLASGGPGNEQYF
CDR3 length: 17
V gene: TRBV6-1
J gene: TRBJ2-7

CDR3 protein: CASSGLAGGGYTDTQYF
CDR3 length: 17
V gene: TRBV6-2/TRBV6-3
J gene: TRBJ2-3

CDR3 protein: CATSRDEGHPLNTEAFF
CDR3 length: 17
V gene: TRBV15
J gene: TRBJ1-1

CDR3 protein: CASSFKGRIYGYTF
CDR3 length: 14
V gene: TRBV7-9
J gene: TRBJ1-2

CDR3 protein: CSATAGTAVYEQYF
CDR3 length: 14
V gene: TRBV20-1
J gene: TRBJ2-7

CDR3 protein: CASSLGQSYYGYTF
CDR3 length: 14
V gene: TRBV7-2
J gene: TRBJ1-2

CDR3 protein: CASSPGGTSFTQYF
CDR3 length: 14
V gene: TRBV5-1
J gene: TRBJ2-3

CDR3 protein: CASSELKGLRDNEQFF
CDR3 length: 16
V gene: TRBV2
J gene: TRBJ2-1

CDR3 protein: CASSLEVPTSGRAVGSSGANVLTF
CDR3 length: 24
V gene: TRBV11-2
J gene: TRBJ2-6

CDR3 protein: CAWSAGLPLGTEAFF
CDR3 length: 15
V gene: TRBV30
J gene: TRBJ1-1

CDR3 protein: CASSPGQENSPLHF
CDR3 length: 14
V gene: TRBV11-2
J gene: TRBJ1-6

CDR3 protein: CASSVKIGTGREQFF
CDR3 length: 15
V gene: TRBV7-9
J gene: TRBJ2-1

CDR3 protein: CASSKRREGTYEQYF
CDR3 length: 15
V gene: TRBV2
J gene: TRBJ2-7

CDR3 protein: CASRDSSGINTGELFF
CDR3 length: 16
V gene: TRBV5-1
J gene: TRBJ2-2

CDR3 protein: CASRGTGGYEQYF
CDR3 length: 13
V gene: TRBV6-2/TRBV6-3
J gene: TRBJ2-7

CDR3 protein: CASSLLGTGRDTQYF
CDR3 length: 15
V gene: TRBV5-6
J gene: TRBJ2-3

CDR3 protein: CASSEGTRNQPQHF
CDR3 length: 14
V gene: TRBV10-2
J gene: TRBJ1-5

CDR3 protein: CASSWTLAGGRSYEQYF
CDR3 length: 17
V gene: TRBV5-1
J gene: TRBJ2-7